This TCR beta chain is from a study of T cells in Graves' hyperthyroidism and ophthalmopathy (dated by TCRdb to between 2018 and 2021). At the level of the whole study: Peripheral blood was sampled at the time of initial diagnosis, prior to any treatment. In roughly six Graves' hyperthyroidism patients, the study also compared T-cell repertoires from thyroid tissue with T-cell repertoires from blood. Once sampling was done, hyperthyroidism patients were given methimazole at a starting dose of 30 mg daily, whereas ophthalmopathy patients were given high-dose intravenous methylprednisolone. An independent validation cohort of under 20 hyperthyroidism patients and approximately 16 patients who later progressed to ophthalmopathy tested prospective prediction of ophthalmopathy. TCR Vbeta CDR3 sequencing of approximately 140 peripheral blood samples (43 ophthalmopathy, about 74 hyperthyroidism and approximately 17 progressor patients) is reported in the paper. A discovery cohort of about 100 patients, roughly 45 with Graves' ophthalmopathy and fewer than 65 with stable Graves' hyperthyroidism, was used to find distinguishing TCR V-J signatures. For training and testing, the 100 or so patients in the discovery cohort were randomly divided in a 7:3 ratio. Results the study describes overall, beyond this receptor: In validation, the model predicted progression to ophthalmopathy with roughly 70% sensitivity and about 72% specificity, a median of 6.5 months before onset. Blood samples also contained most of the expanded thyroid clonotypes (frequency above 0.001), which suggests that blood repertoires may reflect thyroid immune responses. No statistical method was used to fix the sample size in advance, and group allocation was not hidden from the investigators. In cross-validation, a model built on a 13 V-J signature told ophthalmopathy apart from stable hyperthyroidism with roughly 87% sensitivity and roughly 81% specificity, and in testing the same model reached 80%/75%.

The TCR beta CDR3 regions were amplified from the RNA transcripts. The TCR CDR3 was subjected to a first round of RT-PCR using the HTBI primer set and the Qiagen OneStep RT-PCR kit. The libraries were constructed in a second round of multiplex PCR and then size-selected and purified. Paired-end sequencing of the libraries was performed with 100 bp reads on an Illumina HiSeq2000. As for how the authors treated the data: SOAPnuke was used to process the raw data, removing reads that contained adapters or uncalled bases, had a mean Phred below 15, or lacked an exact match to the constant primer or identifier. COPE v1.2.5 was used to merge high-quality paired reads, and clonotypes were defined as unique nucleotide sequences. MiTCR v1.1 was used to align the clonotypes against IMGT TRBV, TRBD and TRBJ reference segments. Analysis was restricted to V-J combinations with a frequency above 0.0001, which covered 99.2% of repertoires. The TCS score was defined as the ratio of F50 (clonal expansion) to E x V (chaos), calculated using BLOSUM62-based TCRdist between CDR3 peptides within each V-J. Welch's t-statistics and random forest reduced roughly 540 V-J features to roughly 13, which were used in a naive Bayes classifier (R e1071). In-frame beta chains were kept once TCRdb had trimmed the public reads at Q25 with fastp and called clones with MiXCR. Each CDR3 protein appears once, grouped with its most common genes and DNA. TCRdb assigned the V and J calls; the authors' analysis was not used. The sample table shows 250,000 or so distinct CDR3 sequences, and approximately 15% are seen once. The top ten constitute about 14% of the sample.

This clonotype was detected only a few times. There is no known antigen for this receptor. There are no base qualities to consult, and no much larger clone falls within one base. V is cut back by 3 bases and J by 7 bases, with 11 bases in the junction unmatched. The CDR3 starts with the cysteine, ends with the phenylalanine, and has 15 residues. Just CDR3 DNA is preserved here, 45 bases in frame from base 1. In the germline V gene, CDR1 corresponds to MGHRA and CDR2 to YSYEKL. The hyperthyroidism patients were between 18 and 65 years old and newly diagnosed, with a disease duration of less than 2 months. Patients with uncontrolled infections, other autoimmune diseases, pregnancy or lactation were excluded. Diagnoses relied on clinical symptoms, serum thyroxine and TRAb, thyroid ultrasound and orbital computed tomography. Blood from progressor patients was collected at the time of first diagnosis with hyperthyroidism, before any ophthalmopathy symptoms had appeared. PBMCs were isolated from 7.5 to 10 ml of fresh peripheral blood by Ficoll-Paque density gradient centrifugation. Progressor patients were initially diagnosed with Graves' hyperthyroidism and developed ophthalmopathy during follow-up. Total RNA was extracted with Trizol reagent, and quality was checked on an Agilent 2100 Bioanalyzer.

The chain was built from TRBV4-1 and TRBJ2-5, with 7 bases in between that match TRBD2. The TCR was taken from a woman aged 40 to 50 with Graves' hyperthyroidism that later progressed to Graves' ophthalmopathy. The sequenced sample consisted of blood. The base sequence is TGCGCCAGCAGCCAGGGGCCGGGACTATCGGGGACCCAGTACTTC. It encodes CASSQGPGLSGTQYF.